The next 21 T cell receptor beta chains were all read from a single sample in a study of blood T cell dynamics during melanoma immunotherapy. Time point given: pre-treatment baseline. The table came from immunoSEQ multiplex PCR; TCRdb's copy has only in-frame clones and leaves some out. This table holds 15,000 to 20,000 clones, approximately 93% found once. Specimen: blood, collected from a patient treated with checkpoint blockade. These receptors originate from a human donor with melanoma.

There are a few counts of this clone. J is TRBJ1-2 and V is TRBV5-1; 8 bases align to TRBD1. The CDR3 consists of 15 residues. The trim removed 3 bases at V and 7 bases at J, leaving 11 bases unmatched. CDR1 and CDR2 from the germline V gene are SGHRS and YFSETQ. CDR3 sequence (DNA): TGCGCCAGCAGCTGGCAGGGGGCGAATTCTCCTGGCTACACCTTC. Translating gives CASSWQGANSPGYTF.

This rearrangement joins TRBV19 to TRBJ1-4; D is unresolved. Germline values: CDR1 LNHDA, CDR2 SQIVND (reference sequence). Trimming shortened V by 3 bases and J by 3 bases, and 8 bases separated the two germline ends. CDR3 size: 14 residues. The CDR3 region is CASSIGQPNEKLFF. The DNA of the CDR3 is TGTGCCAGTAGTATCGGCCAGCCTAATGAAAAACTGTTTTTT.

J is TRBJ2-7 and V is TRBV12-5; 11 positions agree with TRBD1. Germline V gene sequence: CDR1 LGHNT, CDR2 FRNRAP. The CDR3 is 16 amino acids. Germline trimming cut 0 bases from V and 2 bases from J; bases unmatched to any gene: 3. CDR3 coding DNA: TGTGCTAGTGGTTTGGTACTGGGACAGGGGGCCTACGAGCAGTACTTC. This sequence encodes CASGLVLGQGAYEQYF.

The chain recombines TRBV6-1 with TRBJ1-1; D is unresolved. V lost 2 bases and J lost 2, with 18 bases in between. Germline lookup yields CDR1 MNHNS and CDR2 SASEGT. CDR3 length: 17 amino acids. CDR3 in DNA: TGTGCCAGCAGTGAAACCGACCCAAGAGGCTCTAACACTGAAGCTTTCTTT. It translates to CASSETDPRGSNTEAFF.

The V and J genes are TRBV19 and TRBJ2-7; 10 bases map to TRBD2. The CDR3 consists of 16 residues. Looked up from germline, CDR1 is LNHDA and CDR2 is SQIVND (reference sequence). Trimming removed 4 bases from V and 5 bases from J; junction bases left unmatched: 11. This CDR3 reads CASSKPSSGSPHEQYF. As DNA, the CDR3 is TGTGCCAGTAGTAAACCTTCTAGCGGGAGTCCCCACGAGCAGTACTTC. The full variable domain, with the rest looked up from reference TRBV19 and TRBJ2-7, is DGGITQSPKYLFRKEGQNVTLSCEQNLNHDAMYWYRQDPGQGLRLIYYSQIVNDFQKGDIAEGYSVSREKKESFPLTVTSAQKNPTAFYLCASSKPSSGSPHEQYFGPGTRLTVT.

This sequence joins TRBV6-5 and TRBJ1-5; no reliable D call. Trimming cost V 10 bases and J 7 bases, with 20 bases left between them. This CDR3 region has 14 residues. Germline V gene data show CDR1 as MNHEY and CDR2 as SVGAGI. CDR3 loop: CATYAGRPGQPQHF. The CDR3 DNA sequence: TGTGCCACCTATGCGGGCCGCCCTGGGCAGCCCCAGCATTTT.

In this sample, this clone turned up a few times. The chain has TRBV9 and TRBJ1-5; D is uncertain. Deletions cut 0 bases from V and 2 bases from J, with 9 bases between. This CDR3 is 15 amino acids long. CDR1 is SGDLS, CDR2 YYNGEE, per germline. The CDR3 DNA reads TGTGCCAGCAGCGTAGCCGGGTCTGGCAATCAGCCCCAGCATTTT. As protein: CASSVAGSGNQPQHF.

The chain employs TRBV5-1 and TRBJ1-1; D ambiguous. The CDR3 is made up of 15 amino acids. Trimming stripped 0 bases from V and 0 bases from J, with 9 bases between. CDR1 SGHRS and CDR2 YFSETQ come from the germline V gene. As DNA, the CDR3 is TGCGCCAGCAGCTTGGAAGGGATAATGAACACTGAAGCTTTCTTT. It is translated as CASSLEGIMNTEAFF. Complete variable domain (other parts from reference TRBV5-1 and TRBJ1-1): KAGVTQTPRYLIKTRGQQVTLSCSPISGHRSVSWYQQTPGQGLQFLFEYFSETQRNKGNFPGRFSGRQFSNSRSEMNVSTLELGDSALYLCASSLEGIMNTEAFFGQGTRLTVV.

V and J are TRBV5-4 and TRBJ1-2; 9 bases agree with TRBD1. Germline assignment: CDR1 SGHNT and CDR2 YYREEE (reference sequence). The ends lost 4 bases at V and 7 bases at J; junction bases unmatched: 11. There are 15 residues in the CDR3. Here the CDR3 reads CASSPGQGSLRGYTF. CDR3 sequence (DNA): TGTGCCAGCAGCCCCGGACAGGGGAGTCTTCGTGGCTACACCTTC.

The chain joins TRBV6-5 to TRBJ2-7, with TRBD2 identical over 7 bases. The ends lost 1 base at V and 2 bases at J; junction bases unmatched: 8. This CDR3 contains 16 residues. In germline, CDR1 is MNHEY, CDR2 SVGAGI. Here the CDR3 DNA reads TGTGCCAGCAGTTACTTCGCTAGCGGCCTCCCCTACGAGCAGTACTTC. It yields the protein CASSYFASGLPYEQYF.

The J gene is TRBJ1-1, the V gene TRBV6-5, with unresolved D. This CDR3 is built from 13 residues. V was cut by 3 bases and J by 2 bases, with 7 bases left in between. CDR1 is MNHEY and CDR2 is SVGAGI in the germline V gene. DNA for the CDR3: TGTGCCAGCAGTTATGGGTCCAACACTGAAGCTTTCTTT. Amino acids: CASSYGSNTEAFF.

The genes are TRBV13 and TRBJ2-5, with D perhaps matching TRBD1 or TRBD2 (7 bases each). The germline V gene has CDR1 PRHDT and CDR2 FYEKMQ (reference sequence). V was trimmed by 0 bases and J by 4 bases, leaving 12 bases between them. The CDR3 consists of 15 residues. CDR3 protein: CASSLGAGGGETQYF. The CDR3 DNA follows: TGTGCCAGCAGCTTAGGAGCAGGGGGGGGAGAGACCCAGTACTTC.

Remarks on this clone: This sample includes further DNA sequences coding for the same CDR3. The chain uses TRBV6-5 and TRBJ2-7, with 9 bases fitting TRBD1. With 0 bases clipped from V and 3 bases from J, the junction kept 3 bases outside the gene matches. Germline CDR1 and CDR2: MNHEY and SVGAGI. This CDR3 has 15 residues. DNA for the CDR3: TGTGCCAGCAGTTACTCGGGACAGGGAAACTACGAGCAGTACTTC. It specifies CASSYSGQGNYEQYF.

The CDR3 region is CASSSVAGIAKNIQYF. CDR3 nucleotide sequence: TGTGCCAGCAGCTCCGTAGCGGGGATAGCCAAAAACATTCAGTACTTC. V is TRBV7-2 and J is TRBJ2-4; 8 bases map to TRBD2. The CDR3 runs to 16 residues. In germline, CDR1 is SGHTA, CDR2 FQGNSA. Unmatched junction bases numbered 5, after V lost 4 bases and J lost 0 bases. The variable domain in full, completed from reference TRBV7-2 and TRBJ2-4, reads GAGVSQSPSNKVTEKGKDVELRCDPISGHTALYWYRQSLGQGLEFLIYFQGNSAPDKSGLPSDRFSAERTGGSVSTLTIQRTQQEDSAVYLCASSSVAGIAKNIQYFGAGTRLSVL.

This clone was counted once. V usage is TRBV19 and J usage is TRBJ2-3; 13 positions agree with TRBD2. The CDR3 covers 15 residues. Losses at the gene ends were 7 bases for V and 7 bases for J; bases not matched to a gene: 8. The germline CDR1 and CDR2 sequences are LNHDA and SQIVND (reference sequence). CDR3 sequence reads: CASTPRGLAGNTQYF. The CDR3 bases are TGTGCCAGTACACCGAGGGGACTAGCGGGGAATACGCAGTATTTT.

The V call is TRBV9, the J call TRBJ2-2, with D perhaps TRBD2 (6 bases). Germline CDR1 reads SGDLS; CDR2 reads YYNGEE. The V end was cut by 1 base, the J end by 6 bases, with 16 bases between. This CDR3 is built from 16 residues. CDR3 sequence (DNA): TGTGCCAGCAGCGTAATGGCCGGGGGTGGGGCCGGGGAGCTGTTTTTT. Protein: CASSVMAGGGAGELFF.

The CDR3: CAIGGLATHNEQFF. For the CDR3, the DNA is TGTGCCATCGGAGGACTAGCTACCCACAATGAGCAGTTCTTC. The rearrangement uses TRBV10-3 and TRBJ2-1, with TRBD2 matching over 8 bases. The CDR3 extends over 14 amino acids. Germline lookup yields CDR1 ENHRY and CDR2 SYGVKD. The V and J ends lost 8 bases and 5 bases, in that order; junction bases with no gene match: 8.

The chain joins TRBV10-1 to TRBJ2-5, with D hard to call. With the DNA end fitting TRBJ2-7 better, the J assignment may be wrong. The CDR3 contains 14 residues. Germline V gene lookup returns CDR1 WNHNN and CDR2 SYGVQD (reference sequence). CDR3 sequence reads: CASSESRLPYEQYF. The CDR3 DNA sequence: TGCGCCAGCAGTGAGTCGAGGCTACCGTACGAGCAGTACTTC.

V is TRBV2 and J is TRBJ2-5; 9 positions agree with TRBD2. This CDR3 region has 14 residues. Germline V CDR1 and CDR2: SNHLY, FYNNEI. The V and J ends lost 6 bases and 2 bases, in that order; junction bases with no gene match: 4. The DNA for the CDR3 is TGTGCCAGCAGGTACACTAGCGGGCAAGAGACCCAGTACTTC. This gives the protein CASRYTSGQETQYF.

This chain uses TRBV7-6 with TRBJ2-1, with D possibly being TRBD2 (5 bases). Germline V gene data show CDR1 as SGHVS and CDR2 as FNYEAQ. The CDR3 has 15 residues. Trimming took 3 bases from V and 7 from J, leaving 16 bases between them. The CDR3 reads CASSFGPPGVNEQFF. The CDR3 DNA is TGTGCCAGCAGCTTCGGACCCCCCGGGGTAAATGAGCAGTTCTTC. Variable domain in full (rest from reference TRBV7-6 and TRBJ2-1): GAGVSQSPRYKVTKRGQDVALRCDPISGHVSLYWYRQALGQGPEFLTYFNYEAQQDKSGLPNDRFSAERPEGSISTLTIQRTEQRDSAMYRCASSFGPPGVNEQFFGPGTRLTVL.

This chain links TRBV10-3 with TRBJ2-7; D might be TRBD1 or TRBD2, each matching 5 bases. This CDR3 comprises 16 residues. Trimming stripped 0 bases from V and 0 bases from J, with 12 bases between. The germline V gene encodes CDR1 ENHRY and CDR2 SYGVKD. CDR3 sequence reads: CAISESFSGPSYEQYF. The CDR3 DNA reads TGTGCCATCAGTGAGTCGTTTTCGGGGCCCTCCTACGAGCAGTACTTC.